These T cell receptor beta chains were read from a single sample in a study of cytomegalovirus exposure and HLA in healthy donors. The repertoire was sequenced with immunoSEQ multiplex PCR; TCRdb's copy has only in-frame clones and lacks some. Here the sample spans roughly 190,000 clones, about 12% being singletons. The specimen was PBMCs. The source is a man aged 50 to 60 in good health and CMV-seropositive. The CDR3 runs from the conserved cysteine through the conserved F or W. The order of the fields is CDR3 DNA, CDR3 protein, D gene, clone size, J gene, V gene. The D gene is left open where the match is weak. The size entry is marked missing in some rows and otherwise reads once, few, many or a size class.

CDR3nt: TGTGCCAGCAGCTTGCCAAGCACAGATACGCAGTATTTT; CDR3aa: CASSLPSTDTQYF; d_gene: NA; abundance: NA; j_gene: TRBJ2-3; v_gene: TRBV5-4
CDR3nt: TGTGCCAGTAGTCTCGCCCTGGGACTAGCGGGGGATTCTTACACAGATACGCAGTATTTT; CDR3aa: CASSLALGLAGDSYTDTQYF; d_gene: TRBD2; abundance: NA; j_gene: TRBJ2-3; v_gene: TRBV19
CDR3nt: TGTGCCAGCTCACTAACGGAACAGGGGAGAAGGGGGGTAAACACTGAAGCTTTCTTT; CDR3aa: CASSLTEQGRRGVNTEAFF; d_gene: TRBD1; abundance: few; j_gene: TRBJ1-1; v_gene: TRBV18
CDR3nt: TGTGCCAGCAGCTCCCAGGACAGAGAATACTATGGCTACACCTTC; CDR3aa: CASSSQDREYYGYTF; d_gene: NA; abundance: few; j_gene: TRBJ1-2; v_gene: TRBV7-2
CDR3nt: TGTGCCAGCAGCTTAGACCTAATCGAGACCCAGTACTTC; CDR3aa: CASSLDLIETQYF; d_gene: NA; abundance: few; j_gene: TRBJ2-5; v_gene: TRBV11-3
CDR3nt: TGTGCCAGCTCGCCCCCGTGGGACAGGGGTGGTGAAAAACTGTTTTTT; CDR3aa: CASSPPWDRGGEKLFF; d_gene: TRBD1; abundance: NA; j_gene: TRBJ1-4; v_gene: TRBV18
CDR3nt: TGTGCCAGCAGCTTAAGGGGGCCGGGCACAGATACGCAGTATTTT; CDR3aa: CASSLRGPGTDTQYF; d_gene: TRBD1; abundance: once; j_gene: TRBJ2-3; v_gene: TRBV11-2
CDR3nt: TGCAGTGCTAGGACTAGCGGGCCCCAGTACTTC; CDR3aa: CSARTSGPQYF; d_gene: TRBD2; abundance: NA; j_gene: TRBJ2-5; v_gene: TRBV20-1
CDR3nt: TGTGCCAGCAGCGGAGCGCCTTCCTACAATGAGCAGTTCTTC; CDR3aa: CASSGAPSYNEQFF; d_gene: NA; abundance: many; j_gene: TRBJ2-1; v_gene: TRBV9
CDR3nt: TGTGCCAGCAGCCCTCTGGGACAGCTGAACACTGAAGCTTTCTTT; CDR3aa: CASSPLGQLNTEAFF; d_gene: TRBD1; abundance: NA; j_gene: TRBJ1-1; v_gene: TRBV7-9
CDR3nt: TGTGCCAGCAGCTTGGCCAGTACCCCACCAACTTCACCCCTCCACTTT; CDR3aa: CASSLASTPPTSPLHF; d_gene: NA; abundance: few; j_gene: TRBJ1-6; v_gene: TRBV5-4
CDR3nt: TGTGCCAGCAGTTTTGAGGCCTCCTACGAGCAGTACTTC; CDR3aa: CASSFEASYEQYF; d_gene: NA; abundance: few; j_gene: TRBJ2-7; v_gene: TRBV27
CDR3nt: TGTGCCAGCAGTGAGCTTAACCAGGGGGCAGGGCAGCCCCAGCATTTT; CDR3aa: CASSELNQGAGQPQHF; d_gene: TRBD1; abundance: NA; j_gene: TRBJ1-5; v_gene: TRBV2
CDR3nt: TGTGCCAGCAGTGTCAGGGTTTATGATAATTTACCCCTCCACTTT; CDR3aa: CASSVRVYDNLPLHF; d_gene: NA; abundance: few; j_gene: TRBJ1-6; v_gene: TRBV27
CDR3nt: TGCGCCAGCAGGCCCCAGGGGGCGGGCACTGAAGCTTTCTTT; CDR3aa: CASRPQGAGTEAFF; d_gene: TRBD1; abundance: few; j_gene: TRBJ1-1; v_gene: TRBV5-1
CDR3nt: TGTGCCAGCAGTCCAGGGGGCTCCTACGAGCAGTACTTC; CDR3aa: CASSPGGSYEQYF; d_gene: TRBD1; abundance: NA; j_gene: TRBJ2-7; v_gene: TRBV27
CDR3nt: TGTGCCAGCAGCGGGACTTCTAGTAACTATGGCTACACCTTC; CDR3aa: CASSGTSSNYGYTF; d_gene: NA; abundance: once; j_gene: TRBJ1-2; v_gene: TRBV9
CDR3nt: TGTGCCAGCAGTACCACAGCGGGAGCCACTGAAGCTTTCTTT; CDR3aa: CASSTTAGATEAFF; d_gene: NA; abundance: NA; j_gene: TRBJ1-1; v_gene: TRBV2
CDR3nt: TGTGCCAACCGCAGGGAATCAGCCACTGAAGCTTTCTTT; CDR3aa: CANRRESATEAFF; d_gene: NA; abundance: few; j_gene: TRBJ1-1; v_gene: TRBV2
CDR3nt: TGTGCCATCAGTGGCTCTAAAGAGACCCAGTACTTC; CDR3aa: CAISGSKETQYF; d_gene: NA; abundance: NA; j_gene: TRBJ2-5; v_gene: TRBV10-3
CDR3nt: TGTGCCAGCAGCGCCTGGACTAGCGGGGGGGCCTCAGAGACCCAGTACTTC; CDR3aa: CASSAWTSGGASETQYF; d_gene: TRBD2; abundance: few; j_gene: TRBJ2-5; v_gene: TRBV7-2
CDR3nt: TGTGCTAGTGGTTTGGGGGGGCCGGGAGAAGCTTTCTTT; CDR3aa: CASGLGGPGEAFF; d_gene: NA; abundance: few; j_gene: TRBJ1-1; v_gene: TRBV12-5
CDR3nt: TGTGCCTGGAGTGGGGGGGTTGGGGCGAGCTCCTATAATTCACCCCTCCACTTT; CDR3aa: CAWSGGVGASSYNSPLHF; d_gene: NA; abundance: NA; j_gene: TRBJ1-6; v_gene: TRBV30
CDR3nt: TGTGCCTGGAGTGGGACTAGCGGGGGGGGGAGGGAGCAGTTCTTC; CDR3aa: CAWSGTSGGGREQFF; d_gene: TRBD2; abundance: NA; j_gene: TRBJ2-1; v_gene: TRBV30
CDR3nt: TGCGCCAGCAGCTTGGATTACTACGAGCAGTACTTC; CDR3aa: CASSLDYYEQYF; d_gene: NA; abundance: few; j_gene: TRBJ2-7; v_gene: TRBV5-1
CDR3nt: TGTGCCAGCAAGTCCGGGACTAGCGGGGCAGATACGCAGTATTTT; CDR3aa: CASKSGTSGADTQYF; d_gene: TRBD2; abundance: NA; j_gene: TRBJ2-3; v_gene: TRBV2
CDR3nt: TGCGCCAGCAGCCATGCCCTGGACAGGGTTAAGGATTCACCCCTCCACTTT; CDR3aa: CASSHALDRVKDSPLHF; d_gene: TRBD1; abundance: NA; j_gene: TRBJ1-6; v_gene: TRBV4-1
CDR3nt: TGTGCCAGCAGCGTTCGACAATTAGCTAACTATGGCTACACCTTC; CDR3aa: CASSVRQLANYGYTF; d_gene: NA; abundance: few; j_gene: TRBJ1-2; v_gene: TRBV7-9
CDR3nt: TGTGCCAGCAGCGTAGCTCTAGCGGGGGAACAAGAGACCCAGTACTTC; CDR3aa: CASSVALAGEQETQYF; d_gene: TRBD2; abundance: NA; j_gene: TRBJ2-5; v_gene: TRBV9
CDR3nt: TGTGCCAGCAGCCCCGGGCCGCGACAGGCCCTGAACACTGAAGCTTTCTTT; CDR3aa: CASSPGPRQALNTEAFF; d_gene: NA; abundance: NA; j_gene: TRBJ1-1; v_gene: TRBV5-4
CDR3nt: TGTGCCAGCTCACCTAAAAGGGGAACCGGGGAGCTGTTTTTT; CDR3aa: CASSPKRGTGELFF; d_gene: NA; abundance: few; j_gene: TRBJ2-2; v_gene: TRBV18
CDR3nt: TGTGCTAGTGGTTTGGGCACAAAGAGCACAGATACGCAGTATTTT; CDR3aa: CASGLGTKSTDTQYF; d_gene: NA; abundance: few; j_gene: TRBJ2-3; v_gene: TRBV12-5
CDR3nt: TGTGCCAGCAGTTCCGGGACTAGCGACGGCGAGCAGTACTTC; CDR3aa: CASSSGTSDGEQYF; d_gene: TRBD2; abundance: few; j_gene: TRBJ2-7; v_gene: TRBV5-4